These T cell receptor beta chains were read from a single sample in a study of shared clonotypes between healthy human individuals. Profiling relied on immunoSEQ multiplex PCR, and the TCRdb table lists in-frame clones only, not all of them. The sample carries some 630,000 clones, 60% to 80% recorded once. The sequenced material came from memory CD4+ T cells sorted from blood. Receptors originate from a woman aged 30 to 39 in good health. Both conserved end residues are part of each CDR3. Each record gives: clone size, D gene, J gene, V gene, CDR3 protein, CDR3 DNA. A D gene is named only where the DNA matches it firmly. Size values are once, few and many counts, or a class for expanded clones, and some rows have none.

>many|TRBD2|TRBJ2-7|TRBV25-1
CASSESPAGTTIYEQYF
TGTGCCAGCAGTGAATCCCCGGCCGGGACTACCATTTACGAGCAGTACTTC
>NA|NA|TRBJ1-4|TRBV19
CATRPGPNEKLFF
TGTGCCACTCGTCCGGGACCTAATGAAAAACTGTTTTTT
>NA|TRBD1|TRBJ2-3|TRBV5-4
CASSRDRSTDTQYF
TGTGCCAGCAGCAGGGACAGATCCACAGATACGCAGTATTTT
>NA|TRBD1|TRBJ1-1|TRBV7-9
CATGTGGFMNTEAFF
TGTGCCACCGGGACAGGGGGCTTCATGAACACTGAAGCTTTCTTT
>few|TRBD1|TRBJ2-2|TRBV7-3
CASSMYQGANTGELFF
TGTGCCTCCAGCATGTACCAGGGGGCGAACACCGGGGAGCTGTTTTTT
>once|NA|TRBJ2-7|TRBV7-2
CASSLTGSPPRYEQYF
TGTGCCAGCAGCCTGACCGGGAGTCCCCCCCGCTACGAGCAGTACTTC
>NA|TRBD1|TRBJ2-1|TRBV28
CASRGPGQGNEQFF
TGTGCCAGCAGGGGACCGGGACAGGGGAATGAGCAGTTCTTC
>NA|TRBD1|TRBJ1-4|TRBV6-1
CASSEGTALNEKLFF
TGTGCCAGCAGTGAGGGGACAGCTTTGAATGAAAAACTGTTTTTT
>NA|NA|TRBJ1-3|TRBV18
CASSRGNTIYF
TGTGCCAGCTCACGCGGAAACACCATATATTTT
>NA|TRBD2|TRBJ2-3|TRBV2
CASSLAGSTDTQYF
TGTGCCAGCAGTCTAGCGGGAAGTACAGATACGCAGTATTTT
>many|NA|TRBJ1-4|TRBV28
CASSSPGRGNEKLFF
TGTGCCAGCAGTTCCCCGGGACGGGGTAATGAAAAACTGTTTTTT
>NA|NA|TRBJ2-2|TRBV2
CASSEASLIGELFF
TGTGCCAGCAGTGAAGCAAGCTTGATCGGGGAGCTGTTTTTT
>NA|NA|TRBJ2-5|TRBV7-2
CASSSGVETQYF
TGTGCCAGCAGCTCAGGAGTAGAGACCCAGTACTTC
>many|NA|TRBJ2-3|TRBV2
CASTPPRGRATDTQYF
TGTGCCAGCACCCCTCCCCGAGGACGGGCCACAGATACGCAGTATTTT
>NA|NA|TRBJ1-4|TRBV28
CASSSNSNEKLFF
TGTGCCAGCAGTTCCAATTCAAATGAAAAACTGTTTTTT
>NA|TRBD1|TRBJ1-2|TRBV28
CASTPGTAYGYTF
TGTGCCAGCACCCCCGGGACAGCCTATGGCTACACCTTC
>NA|NA|TRBJ2-6|TRBV7-3
CASSAHSSGANVLTF
TGTGCCAGCAGCGCGCACAGCTCTGGGGCCAACGTCCTGACTTTC
>once|NA|TRBJ2-2|TRBV12-5
CASGFQGTGELFF
TGTGCTAGTGGTTTCCAAGGTACCGGGGAGCTGTTTTTT
>NA|NA|TRBJ1-4|TRBV15
CATSRGGHLKGEKLFF
TGTGCCACCAGCAGAGGTGGACACCTTAAGGGCGAAAAACTGTTTTTT
>once|TRBD2|TRBJ2-5|TRBV5-4
CASSRYQTSGQETQYF
TGTGCCAGCAGCCGCTACCAGACTAGCGGACAAGAGACCCAGTACTTC
>NA|TRBD2|TRBJ2-2|TRBV19
CASNSGLAGAGELFF
TGTGCCAGTAATTCGGGACTAGCGGGAGCCGGGGAGCTGTTTTTT
>NA|TRBD1|TRBJ1-1|TRBV6-5
CASSYSWTGRLTEAFF
TGTGCCAGCAGTTACTCTTGGACAGGGAGATTGACTGAAGCTTTCTTT
>once|TRBD2|TRBJ2-1|TRBV16
CASSQLGTRNNEQFF
TGTGCCAGCAGCCAATTGGGGACTAGAAACAATGAGCAGTTCTTC
>NA|NA|TRBJ2-1|TRBV28
CASRDSYSYNEQFF
TGTGCCAGCCGTGACTCCTACTCCTACAATGAGCAGTTCTTC
>NA|NA|TRBJ2-7|TRBV25-1
CASSEKGGYEQYF
TGTGCCAGCAGTGAGAAAGGAGGGTACGAGCAGTACTTC
>few|NA|TRBJ2-3|TRBV7-9
CASSPPAGDTQYF
TGTGCCAGCAGCCCCCCTGCGGGGGATACGCAGTATTTT
>NA|TRBD2|TRBJ2-1|TRBV5-4
CASSLGTSGGTVGEQFF
TGTGCCAGCAGCTTGGGGACTAGCGGGGGGACGGTTGGTGAGCAGTTCTTC
>NA|NA|TRBJ2-1|TRBV7-2
CASSLLASEQFF
TGTGCCAGCAGCTTATTAGCGTCCGAGCAGTTCTTC
>NA|TRBD1|TRBJ1-1|TRBV5-1
CASSIGQGAEAFF
TGCGCCAGCAGCATCGGACAGGGGGCGGAAGCTTTCTTT
>NA|TRBD2|TRBJ2-1|TRBV15
CATSRLTSGIPPEQFF
TGTGCCACCAGCAGGCTGACTAGCGGGATTCCCCCTGAGCAGTTCTTC
>NA|NA|TRBJ1-3|TRBV5-1
CASSLAGRTRNTIYF
TGCGCCAGCAGCTTGGCCGGCAGAACTAGAAACACCATATATTTT
>NA|TRBD1|TRBJ2-3|TRBV28
CASSLQGAKGTQYF
TGTGCCAGCAGTCTACAGGGGGCAAAGGGTACGCAGTATTTT
>NA|NA|TRBJ2-3|TRBV7-3
CASSLYPADTQYF
TGTGCCAGCAGTCTATACCCGGCAGATACGCAGTATTTT
>NA|TRBD2|TRBJ2-2|TRBV10-2
CASRAGTSGTGELFF
TGCGCCAGCAGAGCCGGGACTAGCGGCACCGGGGAGCTGTTTTTT
>NA|TRBD2|TRBJ2-7|TRBV7-2
CASSPGGGLVAYEQYF
TGTGCCAGCAGCCCAGGAGGAGGACTAGTCGCCTACGAGCAGTACTTC
>NA|NA|TRBJ2-5|TRBV18
CASSPSGQRQETQYF
TGTGCCAGCTCACCATCCGGACAAAGACAAGAGACCCAGTACTTC
>NA|TRBD2|TRBJ2-5|TRBV2
CASSGGLAGYPGYF
TGTGCCAGCAGTGGGGGACTAGCGGGGTACCCGGGGTACTTC
>NA|NA|TRBJ2-1|TRBV11-2
CASSSRNKQLSYNEQFF
TGTGCCAGCAGCTCCCGAAATAAGCAGCTCTCCTACAATGAGCAGTTCTTC
>NA|NA|TRBJ1-3|TRBV30
CAGSRAGNTIYF
TGTGCCGGTTCCAGGGCTGGAAACACCATATATTTT
>few|NA|TRBJ2-1|TRBV5-1
CASSLDRVAYNEQFF
TGCGCCAGCAGCTTGGACAGGGTCGCCTACAATGAGCAGTTCTTC
>NA|TRBD1|TRBJ2-7|TRBV5-1
CASSGGQGSSYEQYF
TGCGCCAGCAGCGGGGGACAGGGAAGCTCCTACGAGCAGTACTTC
>NA|NA|TRBJ2-3|TRBV2
CASKGESTDTQYF
TGTGCCAGCAAAGGGGAGAGCACAGATACGCAGTATTTT
>once|NA|TRBJ1-2|TRBV9
CASSVGWTNYGYTF
TGTGCCAGCAGCGTAGGATGGACAAACTATGGCTACACCTTC